This is a list of T cell receptor beta chains from one sample in a study of T cell repertoires in cytomegalovirus infection. These receptors have no known antigen. TCRdb processed the reads anew with MiXCR; each CDR3 protein has one entry. The data contain roughly 920,000 distinct CDR3 sequences, less than 35% of them singletons. This specimen was cultured CD8+ T cells from PBMCs, taken from culture after CMV antigen stimulation. The source is a human donor in good health (CMV status not recorded). Some clones in this sample may be carry-over from other donors' samples. CDR3s include the opening cysteine and the closing phenylalanine or tryptophan. Each record gives: J gene, V gene, D gene, clone size, CDR3 DNA, CDR3 protein. A D gene is named only where the DNA matches it firmly. Size values are once, few and many counts, or a class for expanded clones, and some rows have none.

>TRBJ2-2|TRBV5-5|NA|NA
TGTGCCAGCAGCTTGGGGGCCCACACCGGGGAGCTGTTTTTT
CASSLGAHTGELFF
>TRBJ1-2|TRBV11-2|TRBD1|NA
TGTGCCAGCAGCTTAGGAACAGGGGGACCTATTGGCTACACCTTC
CASSLGTGGPIGYTF
>TRBJ1-1|TRBV7-3|NA|NA
TGTGCCAGCAGCTTAAGCTACAACACTGAAGCTTTCTTT
CASSLSYNTEAFF
>TRBJ2-1|TRBV6-1|TRBD2|NA
TGTGCCGCCGGTGGGGCGGGGGTCTCCTACAATGAGCAGTTCTTC
CAAGGAGVSYNEQFF
>TRBJ1-5|TRBV12-3/TRBV12-4|TRBD1|few
TGTGCCAGCAGTTTAGCTTTTCGGGACAGCGGAATCCAGCCCCAGCATTTT
CASSLAFRDSGIQPQHF
>TRBJ2-1|TRBV7-2|NA|few
TGTGCCAGCAGCTTAGTTTGGGGGGACAGAAGAAAAACCTACAATGAGCAGTTCTTC
CASSLVWGDRRKTYNEQFF
>TRBJ2-4|TRBV14|NA|NA
TGTGCCAGCAGCCAAGAACGGGCAGAAGGTATAAACATTCAGTACTTC
CASSQERAEGINIQYF
>TRBJ2-7|TRBV6-5|TRBD2|few
TGTGCCAGCAGTCTAGCGGGGGGGCCGGAGCAGTACTTC
CASSLAGGPEQYF
>TRBJ2-5|TRBV7-6|TRBD2|many
TGTGCCAGCAGCTTTGGGGGAGGGGTCCAAGAGACCCAGTACTTC
CASSFGGGVQETQYF
>TRBJ2-1|TRBV9|NA|NA
TGTGCCAGCAGCCCAAACGCGGGTAGGTCCTACAATGAGCAGTTCTTC
CASSPNAGRSYNEQFF
>TRBJ1-5|TRBV7-2|TRBD1|NA
TGTGCCAGCAGATACCGGGACAGGCTCGATCAGCCCCAGCATTTT
CASRYRDRLDQPQHF
>TRBJ2-3|TRBV11-2|NA|NA
TGTGCCAGCAGCCCGACCCGAGGGAAGGGGAACACAGATACGCAGTATTTT
CASSPTRGKGNTDTQYF
>TRBJ2-7|TRBV27|NA|NA
TGTGCCAGCAGTTTATCGGTCAGCTCGGGGGAGCAGTACTTC
CASSLSVSSGEQYF
>TRBJ2-3|TRBV6-6|TRBD2|NA
TGTGCCTGCCTGGCCCGGTCTAGCGGGGGGGCGAATACGCAGTATTTT
CACLARSSGGANTQYF
>TRBJ1-2|TRBV6-6|TRBD1|NA
TGTGCCAGCAGTACCCTTAGGGACAGGGCGGACTATGGCTACACCTTC
CASSTLRDRADYGYTF